This T cell receptor (beta chain) comes out of a study of regulatory T cells in long-lasting Graves disease. The ends were cut back, 5 bases at V and 10 bases at J, with 17 bases in the middle. The CDR3 spans 13 residues. Germline CDR1 is SGHTA and CDR2 is FQGNSA. The sample's time point: persistent/refractory GD, antithyroid drugs over 5 years with positive TRAb. TCR sequences were obtained from RNA taken from PBMCs. For TCR beta, libraries came from iRepertoire HTBI primers and Arm-PCR of CDR3 regions. In the authors' workflow: Identification yielded around 68 TRBV and 13 to 15 TRBJ segments across samples. TCRdb re-analysed the multiplex PCR reads in MiXCR, keeping a single row per CDR3 protein. TCRdb's processing, not the authors' own work, is the source of the V and J calls. The sample records hundreds of thousands of distinct CDR3 sequences, about 30% being singletons.

The V gene is TRBV7-2, the J gene TRBJ1-1; D is uncertain. Here the sequenced sample was peripheral blood mononuclear cells (PBMCs), taken when the disease was refractory, from a patient treated with antithyroid drugs. The sequence was obtained from a female donor with Graves disease. CDR3 protein: CASSLGPWEVAFF. CDR3 nucleotide sequence: TGTGCCAGCAGCCTAGGACCTTGGGAGGTAGCTTTCTTT.